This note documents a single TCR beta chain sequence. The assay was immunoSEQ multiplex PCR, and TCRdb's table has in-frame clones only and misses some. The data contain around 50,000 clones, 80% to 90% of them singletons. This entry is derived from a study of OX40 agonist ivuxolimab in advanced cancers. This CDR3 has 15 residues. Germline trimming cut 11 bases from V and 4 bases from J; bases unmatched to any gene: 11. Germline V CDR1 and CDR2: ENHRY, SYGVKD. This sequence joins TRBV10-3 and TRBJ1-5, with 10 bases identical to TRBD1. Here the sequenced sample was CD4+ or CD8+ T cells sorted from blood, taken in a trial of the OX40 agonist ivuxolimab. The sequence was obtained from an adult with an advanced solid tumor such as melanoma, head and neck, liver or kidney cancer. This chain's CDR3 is CASRGSGQGNQPQHF. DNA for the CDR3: TGTGCCTCCAGGGGGTCGGGACAGGGGAATCAGCCCCAGCATTTT.